One and the same sample provided the 21 T cell receptor beta chains below, sequenced in a study of T cell responses to AZD1222 COVID-19 vaccine. TCRdb keeps only in-frame clones here, not all; method: immunoSEQ multiplex PCR. The table lists over 50,000 clones, about four fifths of them singletons. Source: peripheral blood, taken 28 days after the second AZD1222 dose. These TCRs come from an adult who received the AZD1222 COVID-19 vaccine.

This chain uses TRBV28 with TRBJ2-4; tentative D call: TRBD1 (5 bases). Germline V gene sequence: CDR1 MDHEN, CDR2 SYDVKM. V lost 5 bases to trimming and J lost 8 bases, with 19 bases between them. The CDR3 has 15 residues. For the CDR3, the DNA is TGTGCCAGCAGTCCCCATAGTGGGGCTGGATACATTCAGTACTTC. As protein: CASSPHSGAGYIQYF.

The chain is built from TRBV28 and TRBJ2-3; D is undetermined. Between the trimmed V and J ends, which lost 2 bases and 4 bases, there was a span of 16 bases. The CDR3 is 16 amino acids. CDR1 is MDHEN, CDR2 SYDVKM, per germline. Here the CDR3 reads CASSLARGSYADTQYF. Here the CDR3 DNA reads TGTGCCAGCAGTTTAGCTAGAGGTTCATACGCAGATACGCAGTATTTT.

The gene calls are TRBV29-1 and TRBJ2-7; D remains unclear. There are 12 residues in the CDR3. Looked up from germline, CDR1 is SQVTM and CDR2 is ANQGSEA. The germline V and J ends were trimmed by 8 bases and 4 bases, with 15 bases remaining between them. The DNA for the CDR3 is TGCAGCTGTCGGGTATCCTCATACGAGCAGTACTTC. Translating it yields CSCRVSSYEQYF.

The chain recombines TRBV5-8 with TRBJ1-5; D gene uncertain. V shed 4 bases and J shed 4 bases, with 6 bases lying between them. The CDR3 has 12 residues. Germline V gene data show CDR1 as SGHTS and CDR2 as YDEGEE. CDR3: CASSGQNQPQHF. Written as DNA, the CDR3 is TGTGCCAGCAGCGGGCAGAATCAGCCCCAGCATTTT.

V gene TRBV5-1 combines with J gene TRBJ1-1; D may be TRBD1 (5 bases). The V gene lost 4 bases and the J gene lost 5 bases, with 18 bases spanning the gap. The CDR3 runs 15 residues. Germline CDR1 is SGHRS and CDR2 is YFSETQ. In nucleotides, the CDR3 is TGCGCCAGCAGCCGTGACAGAGAACTTTTAACTGAAGCTTTCTTT. Amino acids: CASSRDRELLTEAFF.

The chain is built from TRBV30 and TRBJ2-5; TRBD1 aligns across 7 bases. This CDR3 is built from 12 residues. V lost 7 bases, J lost 3 bases, and 5 bases stayed unmatched. The germline CDR1 and CDR2 sequences are GTSNPN and SVGIG (reference sequence). The CDR3 spells CASSGTEETQYF. The CDR3, as DNA: TGTGCCTCATCCGGGACAGAAGAGACCCAGTACTTC.

The chain recombines TRBV5-1 with TRBJ2-5; perhaps D is TRBD1 or TRBD2 (5 bases each). CDR3 length: 15 amino acids. Germline V lookup: CDR1 SGHRS, CDR2 YFSETQ. Trimming removed 4 bases at V and 3 bases at J, with 16 bases between. CDR3 sequence: CASSIEGRTKETQYF. The CDR3 DNA follows: TGCGCCAGCAGCATAGAGGGACGGACGAAAGAGACCCAGTACTTC.

The sample holds a few counts of this clone. The chain is built from TRBV11-1 and TRBJ2-5, with TRBD2 matching 13 bases. With 4 bases clipped from V and 5 bases from J, the junction kept 4 bases outside the gene matches. The CDR3 runs 15 residues. CDR1 is SGHAT and CDR2 is FQDESV in the germline V gene (reference sequence). CDR3 sequence: CASSSLAGGPETQYF. CDR3 nucleotides: TGTGCCAGCAGCTCACTAGCGGGAGGGCCGGAGACCCAGTACTTC. The entire variable domain, with the rest obtained from reference TRBV11-1 and TRBJ2-5, is as follows: EAEVAQSPRYKITEKSQAVAFWCDPISGHATLYWYRQILGQGPELLVQFQDESVVDDSQLPKDRFSAERLKGVDSTLKIQPAELGDSAMYLCASSSLAGGPETQYFGPGTRLLVL.

The chain links TRBV5-4 to TRBJ2-3; 13 bases map to TRBD2. V shed 3 bases, J shed 4 bases, and the junction held 8 bases outside the gene matches. CDR3 size: 17 residues. The V gene's germline CDR1 is SGHNT and CDR2 YYREEE (reference sequence). CDR3 DNA sequence: TGTGCCAGCAGCTCTATAGGACTAGCGGGAGCGGCAGATACGCAGTATTTT. Translated: CASSSIGLAGAADTQYF. The variable domain in full, completed from reference TRBV5-4 and TRBJ2-3, reads ETGVTQSPTHLIKTRGQQVTLRCSSQSGHNTVSWYQQALGQGPQFIFQYYREEENGRGNFPPRFSGLQFPNYSSELNVNALELDDSALYLCASSSIGLAGAADTQYFGPGTRLTVL.

In this sample, this clone turned up once. The chain links TRBV4-3 to TRBJ1-2, with 7 bases identical to TRBD1. With V trimmed by 3 bases and J by 3 bases, 4 bases remained unmatched. This CDR3 is 14 amino acids long. Looked up from germline, CDR1 is LGHNA and CDR2 is YSLEER. CDR3 in amino acids: CASSHETGDYGYTF. The CDR3 bases are TGCGCCAGCAGCCATGAAACAGGGGACTATGGCTACACCTTC.

This chain joins TRBV3-1 (or the pseudogene TRBV3-2) and TRBJ2-6; D gene ambiguous. This CDR3 region has 15 residues. In germline, CDR1 is LGHDT, CDR2 YNNKEL (reference sequence). The V end was cut by 1 base, the J end by 4 bases, with 8 bases between. The CDR3 protein is CASSQAGSGANVLTF. In nucleotides, the CDR3 is TGTGCCAGCAGCCAAGCCGGGTCCGGGGCCAACGTCCTGACTTTC.

The V gene is TRBV6-5, the J gene TRBJ1-5; D is unclear. The CDR3 runs to 12 residues. V lost 8 bases, J lost 3 bases, and 8 bases lay in between. Germline assignment: CDR1 MNHEY and CDR2 SVGAGI. The CDR3: CASGRLNQPQHF. Written as DNA, the CDR3 is TGTGCCAGCGGACGGCTCAATCAGCCCCAGCATTTT.

V gene TRBV5-1 combines with J gene TRBJ2-2; a weak D match, TRBD2 (6 bases). The CDR3 contains 15 residues. With 2 bases removed from V and 4 bases from J, the gap between germline ends came to 12 bases. Looked up from germline, CDR1 is SGHRS and CDR2 is YFSETQ. Here the CDR3 reads CASSFDRGGTGELFF. The CDR3, as DNA: TGCGCCAGCAGCTTTGATCGGGGAGGCACCGGGGAGCTGTTTTTT.

The chain is built from TRBV7-2 and TRBJ2-5; D gene unclear. The CDR3 loop spans 15 amino acids. V was clipped by 6 bases and J by 4 bases, with 18 bases between them. Germline loops: CDR1 SGHTA, CDR2 FQGNSA. The CDR3 reads CASSLMTRPTETQYF. Here the CDR3 DNA reads TGTGCCAGCAGTTTAATGACAAGGCCCACAGAGACCCAGTACTTC.

The chain joins TRBV7-2 to TRBJ2-4; TRBD1 agrees at 11 bases. Germline CDR1 and CDR2: SGHTA and FQGNSA. Germline trimming cut 4 bases from V and 1 base from J; bases unmatched to any gene: 3. CDR3 size: 16 residues. The CDR3 DNA sequence: TGTGCCAGCAGCTCCGGACAGGGGGCGGCCAAAAACATTCAGTACTTC. Translating gives CASSSGQGAAKNIQYF.

The V and J genes are TRBV5-1 and TRBJ2-6; TRBD1 agrees at 7 bases. The V gene's germline CDR1 is SGHRS and CDR2 YFSETQ. The CDR3 runs to 18 residues. The V segment lost 1 base and the J segment 1 base; nucleotides outside the gene matches: 8. CDR3 bases: TGCGCCAGCAGCTTGTTGAGGGGGCTCGGGTCTGGGGCCAACGTCCTGACTTTC. Translating it yields CASSLLRGLGSGANVLTF.

Here the CDR3 DNA reads TGTGCCAGCAGCCCGCGCAGGGGAGGATTCTACGAGCAGTACTTC. Amino acids: CASSPRRGGFYEQYF. The V call is TRBV5-6, the J call TRBJ2-7; D is possibly TRBD1 or TRBD2 (6 bases each). Trimming shortened V by 4 bases and J by 3 bases, and 17 bases separated the two germline ends. Germline V CDR1 and CDR2: SGHDT, YYEEEE. The CDR3 is 15 amino acids.

The J gene is TRBJ1-2, the V gene TRBV18; 8 bases line up with TRBD1. The junction had 6 bases not matched to a gene; V was cut back by 3 bases and J by 3 bases. The CDR3 totals 15 residues. CDR1 and CDR2 from the germline V gene are KGHSH and LQKENI. CDR3 sequence (DNA): TGTGCCAGCTCACCCCGGGGACAGGCTGACTATGGCTACACCTTC. The encoded protein is CASSPRGQADYGYTF.

The rearrangement links TRBV3-1 (or the pseudogene TRBV3-2) to TRBJ1-1, with a possible D match to TRBD1 (5 bases). V gave up 0 bases and J gave up 1 base, with 12 bases separating them. Germline CDR1 reads LGHDT; CDR2 reads YNNKEL (reference sequence). There are 16 residues in the CDR3. The CDR3 region is CASSQDLGRGNTEAFF. In DNA form, the CDR3 reads TGTGCCAGCAGCCAAGATCTAGGGAGGGGGAACACTGAAGCTTTCTTT.

The chain uses TRBV5-4 and TRBJ2-7, with 9 bases fitting TRBD1. CDR1 is SGHNT, CDR2 YYREEE, per germline (reference sequence). The CDR3 is 14 amino acids. The junction had 5 bases not matched to a gene; V was cut back by 4 bases and J by 3 bases. CDR3 DNA sequence: TGTGCCAGCAGCGCCGGGACAGGGAACTACGAGCAGTACTTC. Protein product: CASSAGTGNYEQYF.

This chain links TRBV5-4 with TRBJ1-1; TRBD1 is a possible D gene (6 bases). Germline-derived CDR1 and CDR2 are SGHNT and YYREEE (reference sequence). The CDR3 is 15 residues long. The V end lost 3 bases, the J end lost 0 bases, and 12 bases lay between the germline ends. The CDR3: CASSSPTGLNTEAFF. CDR3 nucleotides: TGTGCCAGCAGCTCCCCGACAGGATTGAACACTGAAGCTTTCTTT.